This T cell receptor beta chain was captured by sequencing in a study of T cell responses to AZD1222 COVID-19 vaccine (dated by TCRdb to the early 2020s). In the study overall: AZD1222 recipients whose second dose came at about 4 weeks and those whose second dose came at about 12 weeks were combined into one group, since spike-specific TCR depth and breadth did not differ between the two schedules. A total of 230 to 250 trial participants underwent TCR sequencing, of whom about 210 had received two doses of AZD1222 and about 26 had received two doses of the MenACWY control vaccine. Trial participants were enrolled by age into 18-55, 56-69 and 70-plus year subgroups, with about 150, 27 and 61 TCR-sequenced participants respectively. Findings and caveats that apply to the study as a whole: The 56-69-year group was small, and its depth increase did not reach significance, likely because of low power. Vaccine-associated CD4 TCRs spanned the whole spike protein, with dominant responses in regions 160-218 and 743-854. Because no day 14 peak-response samples were available, the repertoires could be characterized only after the peak T cell response. Spike-specific TCR breadth and depth rose significantly after two AZD1222 doses compared with day 0 and with MenACWY recipients. Most participants were white British and females outnumbered males, and the authors suggested that clonal diversity may have been underestimated. Conclusions about previously exposed vaccinees were limited because only six AZD1222 recipients were SARS-CoV-2 seropositive at baseline. Epitopes outside the regions mutated in the B.1.351 and B.1.1.7 variants were reportedly recognized by nearly half of the unique spike-specific TCRs.

As for this clone: The antigen it recognizes is unknown. Per-base quality was not reported, and no clone a single base away is much larger than it.

What the time point label conveys for this sample: baseline before first vaccination. Vaccinee samples came from UK trials COV001 and COV002, including a single-blind randomized controlled phase 2/3 trial of AZD1222 (ChAdOx1 nCoV-19) in healthy adults. For TCRbeta chain sequencing, PBMC samples from trial participants were taken at day 0 and at day 28 after the second dose. The CDR3 regions of human TCRbeta chains were subjected to immunosequencing. As for the authors' bioinformatics: TCRs in the repertoires were compared against a reference library of SARS-CoV-2-specific TCRs that had been generated with the MIRA antigen-specificity platform. Breadth was defined as the fraction of unique TCRs that were SARS-CoV-2-associated. Depth was defined as the fraction of total T cells that were SARS-CoV-2-associated. Using the MIRA data, every spike-specific TCR was mapped to the spike region that the TCR reacted to and assigned to either a CD4 or a CD8 class. Log10-transformed breadth and depth values were compared by one-way ANOVA with Sidak's multiple comparisons tests. What TCRdb holds here is the immuneACCESS table cut down to in-frame rearrangements. Part of the clones is not present; checked against another copy, under half of the missing clones reflect an unresolved V gene, and the others are unexplained. The DNA was the basis for D and trimming; V, J and clone size are from that table. This sample lists roughly 130,000 clones; roughly nine tenths were detected once. Clones ranked in the top ten supply 2.8% of the sample.

Reading the germline V gene gives CDR1 SNHLY and CDR2 FYNNEI. The CDR3 runs 13 amino acids, cysteine and phenylalanine included. Here the CDR3 DNA is all that survives: 39 bases in frame from base 1. The junction carries 8 bases between V and J, which are trimmed by 4 bases and 5 bases respectively. This sequence uses TRBV2 and TRBJ1-4; no D gene is confidently identified. This sequence originates from an adult in good health. The sequencing here drew on peripheral blood, taken on day 0 of AZD1222 vaccination. The CDR3 corresponds to CASSGVDNEKLFF. The base sequence is TGTGCCAGCAGTGGGGTCGACAATGAAAAACTGTTTTTT.